Included here is one T cell receptor beta chain sequence, with context. Profiling relied on immunoSEQ multiplex PCR, and the TCRdb table lists in-frame clones only, not all of them. The sample has 90,000 to 130,000 clones, around nine tenths seen once. The data are from a study of cytomegalovirus exposure and HLA in healthy donors. The V end was cut by 5 bases, the J end by 2 bases, with 10 bases between. This CDR3 has 14 amino acids. Looked up from germline, CDR1 is MNHEY and CDR2 is SVGAGI. This clonotype was obtained from a woman in her late teens or twenties in good health and CMV-seronegative. The gene calls are TRBV6-5 and TRBJ1-3; maybe TRBD1 (6 bases). What was sequenced was PBMCs. CDR3 sequence: CASSRTVTGNTIYF. Written as DNA, the CDR3 is TGTGCCAGCAGTCGGACAGTCACTGGAAACACCATATATTTT.